Listed below are T cell receptor beta chains from one sample, sequenced in a study of cytomegalovirus exposure and HLA in healthy donors. Clones were sequenced by immunoSEQ multiplex PCR, and TCRdb holds only the in-frame ones, with some missing. Of about 150,000 clones in the sample, about 88% were seen once. Input material: PBMCs. These receptors came from a woman younger than 30 in good health and CMV-seronegative. The conserved cysteine and the conserved F or W are not part of the CDR3 here. D genes are given only for firm matches. Only some rows state a clone size, as once, few, many or a class for expanded clones.

V,size,D,J,CDR3
TRBV18,-,TRBD1,TRBJ1-5,ASSRTTGAKTGNQPQH
TRBV4-2,-,TRBD2,TRBJ2-7,ASSQDMVAGALSYEQY
TRBV13,once,-,TRBJ1-2,ASSEGRGLGYGYT
TRBV2,-,TRBD2,TRBJ2-1,ASSRSGRANEQF
TRBV27,-,TRBD2,TRBJ2-7,ASSALPRLAGDYEQY
TRBV28,once,-,TRBJ2-2,ASSWTPPGELF
TRBV7-8,-,-,TRBJ1-5,ASSLSNSGVNNQPQH
TRBV4-1,once,-,TRBJ1-5,ASSPPGGPIWQPQH
TRBV11-1,-,TRBD2,TRBJ2-7,ASSFRWTSGSYEQY
TRBV15,-,TRBD1,TRBJ2-4,ATSPDRGRDKNIQY
TRBV4-2,-,-,TRBJ2-7,ASSQEWGLTGEQY
TRBV9,-,-,TRBJ1-1,ASSVVTGLEAF
TRBV9,-,-,TRBJ2-3,ASSLNTDTQY
TRBV28,-,-,TRBJ2-2,ASSLGGPTGELF
TRBV2,-,-,TRBJ2-3,ASKKSFNTDTQY
TRBV14,-,-,TRBJ2-3,ASSRTSTSREY
TRBV6-4,once,TRBD2,TRBJ2-7,ASSLTSGEAYEQY
TRBV4-3,-,-,TRBJ1-5,ASNQEAGPTNQPQH
TRBV6-1,-,-,TRBJ2-2,ASSKGQSRPGELF
TRBV20-1,-,-,TRBJ2-7,SAPQSYEQY
TRBV7-2,-,-,TRBJ2-7,ASSLSSYEQY
TRBV13,-,TRBD1,TRBJ1-4,ASNEGGTAEKLF
TRBV5-1,once,-,TRBJ2-3,ASSPRASDTDTQY
TRBV7-9,-,TRBD2,TRBJ2-5,SSSFGTSGGLETQY
TRBV28,few,TRBD1,TRBJ1-4,ATQGGKGAEKLF
TRBV4-2,-,TRBD2,TRBJ2-5,ASSPRTSGGAAQETQY
TRBV19,-,-,TRBJ2-2,ASSRQPLTGELF
TRBV30,-,-,TRBJ1-3,ACTKTDSGNTIY
TRBV11-2,-,-,TRBJ2-3,ASSPITGRRTDTQY
TRBV4-3,-,TRBD2,TRBJ2-1,ASSQDLAGGIRNEQF
TRBV4-3,-,-,TRBJ2-1,ASSQDLGDSEGSLNEQF
TRBV9,-,-,TRBJ1-2,ASSKTDRSRYT
TRBV13,-,TRBD1,TRBJ1-2,ASSRQGASGYT
TRBV6-5,-,TRBD1,-,ASSWDRGPYEQY
TRBV6-1,few,-,TRBJ1-2,ASSLGNYGYT
TRBV10-3,-,-,TRBJ2-7,AISEAGDEQY
TRBV28,-,TRBD2,TRBJ2-7,ASTPIQPGGVEQY
TRBV5-1,-,TRBD1,TRBJ1-5,ASSLAPTGTVDQPQH
TRBV2,few,-,TRBJ1-2,ASSQPAGRGDYGYT
TRBV9,-,TRBD2,TRBJ2-7,ASSATGTSLYEQY
TRBV7-2,once,TRBD1,TRBJ1-3,ASRPTTGGIGGNTIY
TRBV30,-,-,TRBJ1-2,AWSNPPLAPYGYT